The 4 T cell receptor beta chains below come from one sample, sequenced in a study of radiation and T cells in renal cell carcinoma. TCRdb's copy holds only in-frame clones and misses some; the assay was immunoSEQ multiplex PCR. Among 15,000 to 20,000 clones listed, roughly 60% were seen once. Treatment reported: treatment-naive control, cytoreductive nephrectomy. The specimen was tumor tissue, collected from a patient whose treatment was nephrectomy without radiotherapy. Receptors were obtained from a man aged 45-60 years with renal cell carcinoma.

The chain couples TRBV27 to TRBJ1-6; D ambiguous. The V end lost 1 base, the J end lost 2 bases, and 6 bases lay between the germline ends. Per germline, CDR1 MNHEY and CDR2 SMNVEV (reference sequence). This CDR3 has 15 residues. In DNA, the CDR3 is TGTGCCAGCAGTTTATATACAGCCTATAATTCACCCCTCCACTTT. Encoded protein: CASSLYTAYNSPLHF.

The chain employs TRBV2 and TRBJ2-3; the D is unclear. This CDR3 region has 12 residues. The germline V and J ends were trimmed by 6 bases and 4 bases, with 8 bases remaining between them. Per germline, CDR1 SNHLY and CDR2 FYNNEI. The CDR3 region is CASSQTSDTQYF. The CDR3 DNA is TGTGCCAGCAGCCAAACATCAGATACGCAGTATTTT.

V usage is TRBV5-1 and J usage is TRBJ1-1, with a possible D match to TRBD1 (5 bases). Trimming cost V 3 bases and J 0 bases, with 9 bases left between them. Per germline, CDR1 SGHRS and CDR2 YFSETQ. The CDR3 spans 14 residues. Here the CDR3 DNA reads TGCGCCAGCAGCTCCCAGGGAATGAACACTGAAGCTTTCTTT. This translates into CASSSQGMNTEAFF.

This rearrangement joins TRBV14 to TRBJ2-1, with 7 bases lining up with TRBD1. J lost 6 bases, V lost 4 bases, and 9 bases had no gene match. The germline CDR1 and CDR2 sequences are SGHDN and FVKESK. The CDR3 totals 15 residues. The CDR3 DNA reads as TGTGCCAGCAGCCGACAGGGATTAAGAGTCAATGAGCAGTTCTTC. Protein: CASSRQGLRVNEQFF.